This TCR beta chain was identified during a study of CXCR4 blockade with PD-1 therapy in pancreatic cancer. Whole-study findings and limits: Convergent selection by common tumor antigens was suggested by nucleotide rearrangement counts. Survival did not correlate with tumor clonality, which averaged around 0.13 versus 0.046. Without paired alpha-beta data, shared specificity of dominant clones is unconfirmed.

Notes on this clone: The target antigen is unknown.

These archived tumors were resected from patients never given neoadjuvant therapy beforehand. The CDR3 extends over 13 amino acids. V dropped 5 bases and J dropped 1 base, with 11 bases sitting between them. Germline CDR1 GTSNPN, CDR2 SVGIG (reference sequence). The data were produced by immunoSEQ multiplex PCR, yet TCRdb's version contains in-frame clones alone and is incomplete. This table holds some 8,000 clones, approximately 54% found once. This rearrangement joins TRBV30 to TRBJ1-1, with unresolved D. This receptor was identified in a human donor with pancreatic ductal adenocarcinoma. Sequenced: tumor tissue. DNA of the CDR3: TGTGCCTGGGAAAAAGGAGCGAACACTGAAGCTTTCTTT. Translation gives CAWEKGANTEAFF.